The 9 T cell receptor beta chains listed next were all sequenced from one sample in a study of blood T cells in healthy people across ages. Combining a sample-barcoded 5' primer with a J-beta primer mix, a second PCR ran for roughly 7 to 12 cycles. MiXCR was run by TCRdb on the 5' RACE reads, yielding one entry per CDR3 protein. This sample carries roughly 650,000 distinct CDR3 sequences, approximately 29% of them seen once, and the ten largest clones take 15% to 17%. Sequencing was done on a sample of blood. Receptors were obtained from an elderly woman in good health.

Note on this clonotype: Just one base apart from a much larger clone, this may be a read error. The chain employs TRBV25-1 and TRBJ1-4; D not certain. The CDR3 consists of 15 residues. Germline-derived CDR1 and CDR2 are MGHDK and SYGVNS. CDR3 sequence: CASSESRAFNEKPFF. CDR3 in DNA: TGTGCCAGCAGTGAGAGCAGAGCCTTCAATGAAAAACCGTTTTTT.

The table lists this clonotype with many counts. The chain uses TRBV6-6 and TRBJ2-6; D possibly corresponds to TRBD2 (5 bases). The CDR3 has 16 amino acids. Germline V gene lookup returns CDR1 MNHNY and CDR2 SVGAGI (reference sequence). V gave up 6 bases and J gave up 2 bases, with 14 bases separating them. The CDR3 DNA reads as TGTGCCAGCAGCCCGCCGGGGTCCGCTGGGGCCAACGTCCTGACTTTC. Translating it yields CASSPPGSAGANVLTF.

The chain has TRBV5-1 and TRBJ1-4; no clear D. Germline V CDR1 and CDR2: SGHRS, YFSETQ. This CDR3 is built from 13 residues. V lost 8 bases, J lost 7 bases, and 15 bases lay in between. CDR3 bases: TGCGCCAGTCGGACGGACCTAATTGAAAAACTGTTTTTT. This gives the protein CASRTDLIEKLFF. Full variable domain (missing parts from reference TRBV5-1 and TRBJ1-4): KAGVTQTPRYLIKTRGQQVTLSCSPISGHRSVSWYQQTPGQGLQFLFEYFSETQRNKGNFPGRFSGRQFSNSRSEMNVSTLELGDSALYLCASRTDLIEKLFFGSGTQLSVL.

This clonotype was picked up many times. This CDR3 reads CSASGHPYNEQFF. In DNA, the CDR3 is TGCAGTGCTAGCGGACACCCGTACAATGAGCAGTTCTTC. The chain uses TRBV20-1 and TRBJ2-1; a possible D gene is TRBD1 (5 bases). CDR3 size: 13 residues. Germline lookup yields CDR1 DFQATT and CDR2 SNEGSKA (reference sequence). Trimming removed 3 bases at V and 4 bases at J, with 10 bases between.

The chain combines TRBV29-1 with TRBJ2-7; 10 positions agree with TRBD1. The V gene end was trimmed by 7 bases and the J gene end by 9 bases; junction bases not matched to a gene: 12. Germline V gene data show CDR1 as SQVTM and CDR2 as ANQGSEA. This CDR3 is 13 amino acids long. In DNA form, the CDR3 reads TGCAGCGCCGAGGGGGGACAGGGGAGGACGCAGTACTTC. Translating gives CSAEGGQGRTQYF.

The rearrangement uses TRBV12-3 or TRBV12-4 and TRBJ1-1, with D hard to call. The CDR3 totals 16 residues. Trimming took off 5 bases at V and 0 bases at J, with 16 bases between the two ends. CDR3 sequence (DNA): TGTGCCAGCAGTCCCAAAGGGCTATCTATGAACACTGAAGCTTTCTTT. This gives the protein CASSPKGLSMNTEAFF.

This clonotype was recorded at least ten times. This chain connects TRBV6-2 or TRBV6-3 to TRBJ2-6, with no clear D. The CDR3 covers 18 residues. Trimming took 0 bases from V and 2 from J, leaving 14 bases between them. Germline V gene data show CDR1 as MNHEY and CDR2 as SVGEGT. The CDR3, as DNA: TGTGCCAGCAGTTACTCGATAGGCCAGCCCCCTGGGGCCAACGTCCTGACTTTC. It encodes CASSYSIGQPPGANVLTF.

This clonotype appeared many times. This chain links TRBV7-2 with TRBJ2-3; D call uncertain. Germline CDR1 SGHTA, CDR2 FQGNSA. CDR3 size: 15 residues. V lost 7 bases to trimming and J lost 3 bases, with 17 bases between them. The CDR3 DNA is TGTGCCAGCACCTCCACGGGCATAAGGACAGATACGCAGTATTTT. It encodes CASTSTGIRTDTQYF.

In this sample, this clonotype turned up many times. V usage is TRBV6-5 and J usage is TRBJ1-1; D is uncertain. Germline assignment: CDR1 MNHEY and CDR2 SVGAGI. This CDR3 spans 14 amino acids. The V and J ends lost 0 bases and 0 bases respectively, with 5 bases between them. The CDR3 reads CASSYSPVNTEAFF. CDR3 nucleotides: TGTGCCAGCAGTTACTCGCCAGTGAACACTGAAGCTTTCTTT.